This entry concerns a single T cell receptor beta chain. Its matching antigen is unknown. This sample is part of a study of CD8+ T cells in alopecia areata. Study at large: Administration of oral tofacitinib to treated patients was at 5 to 10 mg twice daily.

Germline CDR1 reads SQVTM; CDR2 reads ANQGSEA. This CDR3 has 15 residues. Trimming took 6 bases from V and 0 from J; bases not matched to a gene: 9. Treatment here: oral pan-JAK inhibitor, 5-10 mg twice daily. The study, taken as a whole, reports: TCRs were shared less clearly across patients than in mice, possibly for HLA-related reasons. Scalp clonality and expanded CD8+ clones among the top 100 showed significant decreases with tofacitinib.

Extracted from the samples, RNA was reverse transcribed into cDNA to serve as the sequencing template. Repertoires were generated with immunoSEQ multiplex PCR, while TCRdb's copy carries only in-frame clones and drops some. Among under 350,000 clones listed, about 62% were seen once. The chain combines TRBV29-1 with TRBJ2-3; TRBD2 matches 7 bases. The source is a human donor with alopecia areata. Sequenced material: CD4+ T cells sorted from blood, taken at week 24, from a patient treated with tofacitinib. CDR3 bases: TGCAGCGTGCTGGCTAGCGGATCTAGCACAGATACGCAGTATTTT. It codes for CSVLASGSSTDTQYF.